The entry below gives a single T cell receptor (beta chain) sequence along with its context. The CDR3 spans 16 residues. The trim removed 3 bases at V and 5 bases at J, leaving 9 bases unmatched. CDR1 LNHDA and CDR2 SQIVND come from the germline V gene (reference sequence). The sample belongs to a study of T cells in tumors after PD-1 blockade. Input was about 616 ng to 6,500 ng of genomic DNA from tumor or blood. Here immunoSEQ multiplex PCR was the method, and the copy in TCRdb shows in-frame clones only, minus some. In the table there are tens of thousands of clones, about three quarters of which are singletons.

The receptor's source is a human donor with basal cell carcinoma. The gene calls are TRBV19 and TRBJ1-1; 10 nucleotides align to TRBD1. The material sequenced was PBMCs, taken before anti-PD-1 treatment. The CDR3 protein is CASSIWDRGGRTEAFF. The DNA of the CDR3 is TGTGCCAGTAGTATCTGGGACAGGGGAGGGAGGACTGAAGCTTTCTTT. Combining the CDR3 with reference TRBV19 and TRBJ1-1 gives the whole variable domain DGGITQSPKYLFRKEGQNVTLSCEQNLNHDAMYWYRQDPGQGLRLIYYSQIVNDFQKGDIAEGYSVSREKKESFPLTVTSAQKNPTAFYLCASSIWDRGGRTEAFFGQGTRLTVV.